The TCR beta chain under discussion was sequenced for a study of T cell responses to AZD1222 COVID-19 vaccine. Study observations and caveats: Donors in the cohort were predominantly white British and more often female, and clonal diversity was possibly underestimated.

Germline lookup yields CDR1 SGHTA and CDR2 FQGNSA. The CDR3 has 11 residues. V shed 5 bases and J shed 8 bases, with 10 bases lying between them. Points on this clone: Its antigen is not known.

Repertoires were generated with immunoSEQ multiplex PCR, while TCRdb's copy carries only in-frame clones and drops some. The sample lists 100,000 to 150,000 clones, 85% to 90% occurring once. The sample consisted of peripheral blood, taken on day 0 of MenACWY control vaccination. The sequence was obtained from an adult in good health. The genes are TRBV7-2 and TRBJ2-7, with D possibly being TRBD1 (6 bases). CDR3 nucleotide sequence: TGTGCCAGCAGCGCGGACAGACAGCAGTACTTC. Protein: CASSADRQQYF. Combining the CDR3 with reference TRBV7-2 and TRBJ2-7 gives the whole variable domain GAGVSQSPSNKVTEKGKDVELRCDPISGHTALYWYRQSLGQGLEFLIYFQGNSAPDKSGLPSDRFSAERTGGSVSTLTIQRTQQEDSAVYLCASSADRQQYFGPGTRLTVT.